The clone carrying this T cell receptor beta chain was seen at least ten times. With 4 bases removed from V and 10 bases from J, the gap between germline ends came to 14 bases. Per germline, CDR1 SNHLY and CDR2 FYNNEI. CDR3 length equals 13 residues. MiXCR, run by TCRdb on the 5' RACE reads, gives a single entry per CDR3 protein. The data show 45,000 to 55,000 distinct CDR3 sequences, approximately 23% seen once. The receptor's source is a female donor with breast cancer. The sample consisted of tumor-infiltrating naive CD4+ T cells sorted from the breast tumor. The subset is: naive CD4+ T cells, CD4+CD45RA+CD25-. The rearrangement links TRBV2 to TRBJ2-1; the D gene is possibly TRBD1 (6 bases). In DNA, the CDR3 is TGTGCCAGCAGTGCAGACAGGATTAAAGAGCAGTTCTTC. It yields the protein CASSADRIKEQFF.